This TCR beta chain was found in a study of control samples from healthy donors and cancer patients. With 6 bases clipped from V and 4 bases from J, the junction kept 8 bases outside the gene matches. Germline lookup yields CDR1 ENHRY and CDR2 SYGVKD. This CDR3 has 16 residues. Some clones are missing from TCRdb's copy, which holds only in-frame ones; the method was immunoSEQ multiplex PCR. Among about 160,000 clones listed, less than 95% were seen once. The chain combines TRBV10-3 with TRBJ2-3; TRBD2 agrees at 12 bases. The specimen was PBMCs. This clonotype was sampled from a man between 60 and 70 years old with colorectal cancer. The CDR3 DNA follows: TGTGCCATCAGCTCTAGCGGGGGGGCCATCCCAGATACGCAGTATTTT. As protein: CAISSSGGAIPDTQYF.